This T cell receptor (beta chain) emerged from a study of cytomegalovirus exposure and HLA in healthy donors. Study-level points and caveats: Among TCR beta chains, those listed as cytomegalovirus-associated numbered roughly 150.

This clone was detected only once. No antigen is known for it. Researchers ran the PCR with 60 Vbeta and 13 Jbeta primers. Sequenced by immunoSEQ multiplex PCR; TCRdb stores in-frame clones only, minus some. The repertoire includes over 150,000 clones, approximately 79% of them detected once, and under 1.5% sits in the top ten. Trimming took 2 bases from V and 8 from J, leaving 15 bases between them. Germline V gene data show CDR1 as LNHDA and CDR2 as SQIVND (reference sequence). This CDR3 is 14 amino acids long. The sequence derives from a man aged 55 to 70 in good health and CMV-seronegative. Sequencing was performed on PBMCs. J is TRBJ1-1 and V is TRBV19; D not certain. The chain's CDR3 is CASSIPQDPGEAFF. The CDR3 bases are TGTGCCAGTAGTATACCCCAGGATCCTGGAGAAGCTTTCTTT.